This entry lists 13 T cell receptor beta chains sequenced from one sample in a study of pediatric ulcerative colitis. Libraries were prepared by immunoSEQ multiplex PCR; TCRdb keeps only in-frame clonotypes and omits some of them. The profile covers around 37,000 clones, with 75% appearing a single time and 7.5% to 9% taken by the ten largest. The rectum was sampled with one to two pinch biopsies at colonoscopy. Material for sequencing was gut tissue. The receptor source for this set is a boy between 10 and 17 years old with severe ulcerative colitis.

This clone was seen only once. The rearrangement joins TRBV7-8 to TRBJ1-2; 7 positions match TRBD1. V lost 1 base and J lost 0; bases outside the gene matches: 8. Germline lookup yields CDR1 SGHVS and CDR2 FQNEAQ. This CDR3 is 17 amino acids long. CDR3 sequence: CASSLEVGQRPNYGYTF. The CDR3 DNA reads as TGTGCCAGCAGCTTAGAAGTGGGACAGAGACCTAACTATGGCTACACCTTC.

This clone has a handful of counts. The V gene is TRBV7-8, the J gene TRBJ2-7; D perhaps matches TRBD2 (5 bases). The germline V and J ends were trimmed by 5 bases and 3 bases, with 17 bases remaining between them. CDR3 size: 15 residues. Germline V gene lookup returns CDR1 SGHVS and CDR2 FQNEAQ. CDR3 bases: TGTGCCAGCAGCGGAAGCGAGTCCGGGAACTACGAGCAGTACTTC. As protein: CASSGSESGNYEQYF.

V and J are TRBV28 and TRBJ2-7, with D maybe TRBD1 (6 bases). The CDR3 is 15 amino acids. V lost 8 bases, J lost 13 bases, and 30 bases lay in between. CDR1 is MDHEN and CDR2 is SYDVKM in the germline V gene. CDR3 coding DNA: TGTGCCAGCTATTCTCACCTCCAGGGAACCGCAGGGGATTACTTC. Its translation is CASYSHLQGTAGDYF.

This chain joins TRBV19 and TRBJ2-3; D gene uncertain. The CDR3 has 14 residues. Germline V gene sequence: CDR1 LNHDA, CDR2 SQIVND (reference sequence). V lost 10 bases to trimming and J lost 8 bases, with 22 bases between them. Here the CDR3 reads CAISDVVGRGTQYF. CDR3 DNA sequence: TGTGCCATTTCGGACGTGGTAGGTCGTGGTACGCAGTATTTT.

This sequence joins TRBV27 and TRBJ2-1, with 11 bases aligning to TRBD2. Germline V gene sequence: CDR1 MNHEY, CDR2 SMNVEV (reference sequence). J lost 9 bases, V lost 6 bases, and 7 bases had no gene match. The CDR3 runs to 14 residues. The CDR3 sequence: CASSLTSGVVEQFF. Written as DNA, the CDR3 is TGTGCCAGCAGCTTGACTAGCGGGGTAGTTGAGCAGTTCTTC.

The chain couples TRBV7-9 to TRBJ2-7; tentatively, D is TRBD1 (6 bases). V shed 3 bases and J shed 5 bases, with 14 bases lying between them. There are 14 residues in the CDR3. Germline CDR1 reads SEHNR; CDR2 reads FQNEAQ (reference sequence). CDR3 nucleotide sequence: TGTGCCAGCAGCTTGCCCTGGGGGCTCGACGAGCAGTACTTC. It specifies CASSLPWGLDEQYF.

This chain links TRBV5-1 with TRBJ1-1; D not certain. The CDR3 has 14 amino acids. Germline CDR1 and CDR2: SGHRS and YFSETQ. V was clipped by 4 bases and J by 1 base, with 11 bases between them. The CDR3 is CASSVTVKNTEAFF. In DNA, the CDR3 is TGCGCCAGCAGCGTGACGGTGAAGAACACTGAAGCTTTCTTT.

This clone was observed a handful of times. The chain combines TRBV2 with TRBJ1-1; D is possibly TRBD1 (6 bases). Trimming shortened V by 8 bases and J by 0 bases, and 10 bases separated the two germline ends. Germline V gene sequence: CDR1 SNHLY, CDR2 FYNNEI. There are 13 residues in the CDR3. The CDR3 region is CASGQQLNTEAFF. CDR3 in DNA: TGTGCCAGCGGACAGCAGTTGAACACTGAAGCTTTCTTT.

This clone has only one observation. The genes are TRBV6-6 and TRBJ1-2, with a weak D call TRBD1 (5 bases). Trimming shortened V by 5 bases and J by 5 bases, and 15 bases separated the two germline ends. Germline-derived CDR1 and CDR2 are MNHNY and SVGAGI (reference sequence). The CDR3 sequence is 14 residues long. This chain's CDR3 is CASSQGNFGYGYTF. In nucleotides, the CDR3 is TGTGCCAGCAGTCAGGGTAATTTCGGATATGGCTACACCTTC.

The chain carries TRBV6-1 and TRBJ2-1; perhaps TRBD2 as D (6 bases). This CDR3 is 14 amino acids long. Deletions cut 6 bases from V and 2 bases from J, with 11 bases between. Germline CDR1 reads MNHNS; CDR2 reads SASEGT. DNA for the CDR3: TGTGCCAGCAGCCTCGCGGGACCCTACAATGAGCAGTTCTTC. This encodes CASSLAGPYNEQFF.

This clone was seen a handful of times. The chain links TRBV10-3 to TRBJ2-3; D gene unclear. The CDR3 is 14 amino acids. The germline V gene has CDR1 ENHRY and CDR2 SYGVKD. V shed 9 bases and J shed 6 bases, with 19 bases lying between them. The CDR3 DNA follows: TGTGCCATTCGGCCTGACCCCCGCCCGGATACGCAGTATTTT. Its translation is CAIRPDPRPDTQYF.

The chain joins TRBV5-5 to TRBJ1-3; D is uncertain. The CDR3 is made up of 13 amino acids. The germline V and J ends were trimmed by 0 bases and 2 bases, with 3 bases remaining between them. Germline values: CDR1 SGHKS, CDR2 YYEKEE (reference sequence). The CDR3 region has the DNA TGTGCCAGCAGCTTGGGACCTGGAAACACCATATATTTT. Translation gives CASSLGPGNTIYF. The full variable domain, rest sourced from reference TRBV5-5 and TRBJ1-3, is DAGVTQSPTHLIKTRGQQVTLRCSPISGHKSVSWYQQVLGQGPQFIFQYYEKEERGRGNFPDRFSARQFPNYSSELNVNALLLGDSALYLCASSLGPGNTIYFGEGSWLTVV.

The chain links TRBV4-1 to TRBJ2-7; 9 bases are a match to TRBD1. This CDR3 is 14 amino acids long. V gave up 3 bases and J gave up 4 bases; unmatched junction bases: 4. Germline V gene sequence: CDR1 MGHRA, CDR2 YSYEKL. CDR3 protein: CASSQQQGAYEQYF. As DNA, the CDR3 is TGCGCCAGCAGCCAGCAACAGGGGGCGTACGAGCAGTACTTC.